Detailed here is one T cell receptor beta chain. Its antigen is currently not known. It has no much larger one-base neighbor in the sample; base qualities were not kept. These data originate in a study of blood T cell repertoires in COVID-19 (dated by TCRdb to the early 2020s). Some background on the complete study: Collaborator samples came from the United States, Italy and Spain and covered acute and convalescent phases of COVID-19. The prospective study material was composed of cDNA or gDNA derived from T cells, B-cell-depleted T cells, or PBMCs. Deeply sampled blood TCRbeta repertoires from subjects exposed to, actively infected with, or recovered from COVID-19 were included in the dataset. The repertoires were released in a freely available public database intended as a resource for research on the immune response to SARS-CoV-2. Samples were obtained from the ongoing ImmuneRACE study (first 160 participants) and from over 1,000 subjects provided by 6 global collaborators. Nearly every sample came with metadata listing a de-identified subject ID, COVID-19 status, age in years and sex. Where available, HLA class I and class II types were taken from metadata supplied by the sample provider and were not determined by assay-based typing.

As encoded in the germline V gene (reference sequence), CDR1 is SEHNR while CDR2 is FQNEAQ. The CDR3 starts with the cysteine, ends with the phenylalanine, and has 12 residues. Kept here is only the CDR3 DNA, which spans 36 bases and is read in frame from base 1. Relative to germline, V is 9 bases shorter and J is 0 bases shorter, with 8 bases between their ends. General findings and caveats noted by the study authors: Clinical and demographic metadata were provided uncurated, with the amount varying by source and participant.

Each collaborating institution followed its own protocols to collect whole blood in K2EDTA tubes. Collaborator samples were shipped for TCRbeta analysis as frozen whole blood, isolated PBMCs, or DNA extracted from either sample type. TCRbeta CDR3 regions were amplified from genomic DNA by means of the immunoSEQ Assay, a bias-controlled multiplex PCR. For the original study's pipeline: Within the assay, amplification of reference gene primers was used to estimate how many nucleated cells each sample contained. To quantify the absolute abundance of each unique TCRbeta CDR3 rearrangement, sequence reads were collapsed and filtered. For each sample, productive Simpson clonality was calculated as the square root of Simpson's diversity index across productive rearrangements. The immuneACCESS repertoire file appears here via TCRdb, limited to in-frame rearrangements. These files lack a portion of the clones; in checked studies, under half of the deficit traces to unresolved V genes, and the cause of the others is not known. Clone size and the V and J calls come from that table; the DNA yielded D and trimming. Within this sample are about 140,000 clones, with 60% to 85% of them counted one time only. Jointly, the top ten make up around 17% of the sample.

This chain joins TRBV7-9 to TRBJ2-5; tentative D gene TRBD1, with 6 bases matching. Sequenced input: peripheral blood. The sequence was collected from a man between 50 and 59 years old with acute or convalescent COVID-19. The CDR3 amino acid sequence is: CASRTDQETQYF. Read as DNA, the sequence is TGTGCCAGTCGGACAGACCAAGAGACCCAGTACTTC.